A selection of T cell receptor beta chains follows, all from one sample in a study of OX40 agonist ivuxolimab in advanced cancers. The method was immunoSEQ multiplex PCR; TCRdb's version includes in-frame clones alone and lacks a portion of them. Of under 65,000 clones listed, approximately 81% are singletons. The sequencing here drew on CD4+ or CD8+ T cells sorted from blood, taken in a trial of the OX40 agonist ivuxolimab. The source of these receptors is an adult with an advanced solid tumor such as melanoma, head and neck, liver or kidney cancer. The CDR3 runs from the conserved cysteine through the conserved F or W. Each record gives: D gene, V gene, clone size, J gene, CDR3 protein, CDR3 DNA. D genes are given only for firm matches. The size entry is marked missing in some rows and otherwise reads once, few, many or a size class.

D: NA
V: TRBV6-4
size: NA
J: TRBJ1-5
CDR3: CASRMGPGQPQHF
DNA: TGTGCCAGCAGGATGGGCCCCGGGCAGCCCCAGCATTTT

D: TRBD2
V: TRBV10-3
size: NA
J: TRBJ2-1
CDR3: CAIRLAANNEQFF
DNA: TGTGCCATCCGACTAGCGGCAAACAATGAGCAGTTCTTC

D: NA
V: TRBV18
size: NA
J: TRBJ2-3
CDR3: CASSPPEGSDTQYF
DNA: TGTGCCAGCTCACCACCGGAGGGGTCAGATACGCAGTATTTT

D: NA
V: TRBV5-1
size: NA
J: TRBJ1-1
CDR3: CASSFGEGFPEAFF
DNA: TGCGCCAGCAGCTTTGGAGAGGGGTTCCCTGAAGCCTTCTTT

D: NA
V: TRBV9
size: NA
J: TRBJ2-3
CDR3: CASSVASTDTQYF
DNA: TGTGCCAGCAGCGTAGCTAGCACAGATACGCAGTATTTT

D: NA
V: TRBV2
size: NA
J: TRBJ1-1
CDR3: CASAYQGETEAFF
DNA: TGTGCCAGTGCTTACCAGGGAGAAACTGAAGCTTTCTTT

D: NA
V: TRBV7-9
size: NA
J: TRBJ1-4
CDR3: CASSLQAGEKLFF
DNA: TGTGCCAGCAGCTTACAGGCAGGTGAAAAACTGTTTTTT

D: TRBD2
V: TRBV27
size: NA
J: TRBJ2-1
CDR3: CASSLGLAGASYNEQFF
DNA: TGTGCCAGCAGTTTAGGGCTAGCGGGTGCCTCCTACAATGAGCAGTTCTTC

D: NA
V: TRBV2
size: NA
J: TRBJ1-1
CDR3: CASIDGSMNTEAFF
DNA: TGTGCCAGCATAGATGGCAGCATGAACACTGAAGCTTTCTTT

D: TRBD1
V: TRBV30
size: NA
J: TRBJ1-2
CDR3: CAWRDRAGGYTF
DNA: TGTGCCTGGAGGGACAGGGCGGGTGGCTACACCTTC

D: TRBD1
V: TRBV18
size: NA
J: TRBJ1-1
CDR3: CASSRDSTEAFF
DNA: TGTGCCAGCTCACGGGACAGCACTGAAGCTTTCTTT

D: TRBD1
V: TRBV10-3
size: NA
J: TRBJ2-7
CDR3: CAISEGDRGYEQYF
DNA: TGTGCCATCAGTGAAGGGGACAGGGGTTACGAGCAGTACTTC

D: NA
V: TRBV7-9
size: NA
J: TRBJ2-7
CDR3: CASSLTGDGVEQYF
DNA: TGTGCCAGCAGCTTGACAGGCGACGGGGTCGAGCAGTACTTC

D: TRBD2
V: TRBV5-1
size: NA
J: TRBJ2-5
CDR3: CASSLAGIAGEETQYF
DNA: TGCGCCAGCAGCTTGGCCGGGATAGCGGGAGAAGAGACCCAGTACTTC

D: NA
V: TRBV13
size: NA
J: TRBJ1-2
CDR3: CASSPQGTYGYTF
DNA: TGTGCCAGCAGCCCTCAGGGTACCTATGGCTACACCTTC

D: TRBD2
V: TRBV5-1
size: NA
J: TRBJ2-1
CDR3: CASSPTLTSVEQFF
DNA: TGCGCCAGCAGCCCGACCTTAACTAGCGTAGAGCAGTTCTTC

D: TRBD2
V: TRBV6-1
size: few
J: TRBJ2-7
CDR3: CASSEARPGLSGRAFYEQYF
DNA: TGTGCCAGCAGTGAAGCGAGACCGGGACTGAGCGGGAGGGCCTTCTACGAGCAGTACTTC

D: TRBD2
V: TRBV9
size: medium-sized
J: TRBJ2-2
CDR3: CASSVGLAGAGELFF
DNA: TGTGCCAGCAGCGTAGGGCTAGCGGGAGCCGGGGAGCTGTTTTTT

D: TRBD1
V: TRBV6-1
size: NA
J: TRBJ1-6
CDR3: CASSPTGDSPLHF
DNA: TGTGCCAGCAGTCCGACAGGGGATTCACCCCTCCACTTT

D: NA
V: TRBV5-1
size: NA
J: TRBJ2-3
CDR3: CASSPTGRPSTDTQYF
DNA: TGCGCCAGCAGCCCTACGGGCCGACCCAGCACAGATACGCAGTATTTT

D: NA
V: TRBV25-1
size: NA
J: TRBJ1-2
CDR3: CASSAGTPNGYTF
DNA: TGTGCCAGCAGTGCCGGGACACCGAACGGCTACACCTTC

D: NA
V: TRBV28
size: NA
J: TRBJ2-7
CDR3: CASKVGGPWEQYF
DNA: TGTGCCAGCAAGGTCGGGGGGCCGTGGGAGCAGTACTTC